This T cell receptor beta chain is drawn from a study of cytomegalovirus exposure and HLA in healthy donors. This clone was counted only a few times. The PCR used 60 Vbeta and 13 Jbeta primers. Profiling relied on immunoSEQ multiplex PCR, and the TCRdb table lists in-frame clones only, not all of them. This table has more than 85,000 clones, roughly 83% appearing once. The V end was cut by 2 bases, the J end by 3 bases, with 8 bases between. Germline CDR1 is GTSNPN and CDR2 is SVGIG (reference sequence). CDR3 length: 12 residues. Sequencing input: PBMCs. The V gene is TRBV30, the J gene TRBJ2-7, with no clear D. The TCR was taken from a man aged 35-49 years in good health and CMV-seronegative. The CDR3 spells CAWSSSLYEQYF. CDR3 sequence (DNA): TGTGCCTGGAGTTCATCACTCTACGAGCAGTACTTC. Together with reference TRBV30 and TRBJ2-7, the CDR3 gives the full variable domain: SQTIHQWPATLVQPVGSPLSLECTVEGTSNPNLYWYRQAAGRGLQLLFYSVGIGQISSEVPQNLSASRPQDRQFILSSKKLLLSDSGFYLCAWSSSLYEQYFGPGTRLTVT.